The 27 T cell receptor beta chains below come from one sample, sequenced in a study of T cell clones after liver transplantation. Generated by immunoSEQ multiplex PCR, the TCRdb table keeps only in-frame clones and is missing some. The table lists around 100,000 clones, around 80% of them singletons, with approximately 3% in the top ten. The sequenced sample was CD4+ T cells from blood, obtained approximately 4 years after liver transplant. Receptors were obtained from a human patient who received a liver transplant. The graft donor may have contributed some T cells.

This clone was picked up one time. This chain uses TRBV5-1 with TRBJ2-3; 8 nucleotides match TRBD2. The CDR3 sequence is 17 residues long. From germline, CDR1 is SGHRS and CDR2 YFSETQ. The ends lost 4 bases at V and 0 bases at J; junction bases unmatched: 10. The CDR3 coding sequence is TGCGCCAGCAGCCCTAGGAGGGCGGGGGGTAGCACAGATACGCAGTATTTT. Protein: CASSPRRAGGSTDTQYF.

The chain couples TRBV2 to TRBJ1-1; no firm D call. This CDR3 region has 12 residues. Germline-derived CDR1 and CDR2 are SNHLY and FYNNEI. V was pared by 8 bases and J by 1 base, with 8 bases between. CDR3 sequence (DNA): TGTGCCAGCGATCGGACGAACACTGAAGCTTTCTTT. Protein sequence: CASDRTNTEAFF.

This clone was observed a single time. The chain combines TRBV6-1 with TRBJ1-5, with D possibly matching TRBD1 (5 bases). Between the trimmed V and J ends, which lost 0 bases and 5 bases, there was a span of 14 bases. The CDR3 length is 16 residues. Germline V gene lookup returns CDR1 MNHNS and CDR2 SASEGT. The CDR3 sequence: CASSEARDGQDQPQHF. In DNA, the CDR3 is TGTGCCAGCAGTGAAGCCCGGGACGGTCAGGATCAGCCCCAGCATTTT.

The chain has TRBV18 and TRBJ2-7, with D perhaps assigned TRBD1 or TRBD2 (5 bases each). The CDR3 extends over 15 amino acids. Germline lookup yields CDR1 KGHSH and CDR2 LQKENI. Trimming removed 4 bases at V and 0 bases at J, with 13 bases between. CDR3 bases: TGTGCCAGCTCACTCGGGACCCCGCGCTCCTACGAGCAGTACTTC. The encoded protein is CASSLGTPRSYEQYF.

This clone was detected a few times. V is TRBV19 and J is TRBJ2-2; D is uncertain. This CDR3 has 13 residues. Trimming stripped 7 bases from V and 2 bases from J, with 8 bases between. In germline, CDR1 is LNHDA, CDR2 SQIVND (reference sequence). CDR3: CASTEGNTGELFF. The CDR3 DNA is TGTGCCAGTACGGAAGGAAACACCGGGGAGCTGTTTTTT.

The genes are TRBV7-6 and TRBJ2-2, with a weak D call TRBD1 (6 bases). Trimming stripped 3 bases from V and 4 bases from J, with 21 bases between. This CDR3 has 18 residues. Germline lookup yields CDR1 SGHVS and CDR2 FNYEAQ. The CDR3 DNA is TGTGCCAGCAGCTTGTACACCCCCGGGACATCCCTCACCGGGGAGCTGTTTTTT. Residues: CASSLYTPGTSLTGELFF.

This clone was picked up a small number of times. The V and J genes are TRBV5-1 and TRBJ2-2; 11 bases map to TRBD2. The V gene end was trimmed by 1 base and the J gene end by 5 bases; junction bases not matched to a gene: 4. CDR1 is SGHRS, CDR2 YFSETQ, per germline. The CDR3 sequence is 16 residues long. DNA of the CDR3: TGCGCCAGCAGCTTGACTAGCGGGAGTGAAACCGGGGAGCTGTTTTTT. It is translated as CASSLTSGSETGELFF.

This clone was seen more than once but under ten times. The V gene is TRBV7-8, the J gene TRBJ1-1; a possible D gene is TRBD1 (6 bases). The CDR3 extends over 14 amino acids. Germline assignment: CDR1 SGHVS and CDR2 FQNEAQ. Trimming took off 10 bases at V and 6 bases at J, with 21 bases between the two ends. The CDR3 coding sequence is TGTGCCAATCTCTTAGAGGGGGTTTGTTCTGAAGCTTTCTTT. This gives the protein CANLLEGVCSEAFF.

The chain uses TRBV27 and TRBJ2-7; 13 nucleotides match TRBD2. Germline CDR1 and CDR2: MNHEY and SMNVEV (reference sequence). V dropped 4 bases and J dropped 5; count of bases not matched to a gene: 11. This CDR3 comprises 17 residues. CDR3 in DNA: TGTGCCAGCAGTTCACGGACTAGCGGGAGTAAGGGGAACGAGCAGTACTTC. Translated, it gives CASSSRTSGSKGNEQYF.

This sequence joins TRBV4-2 and TRBJ2-1; 9 nucleotides line up with TRBD1. V shed 0 bases and J 8 bases; nucleotides not matched to a gene: 8. Germline CDR1 is LGHNA and CDR2 is YNFKEQ. This CDR3 contains 16 residues. The CDR3 sequence: CASSQDRDRESDEQFF. In DNA form, the CDR3 reads TGTGCCAGCAGCCAAGATCGGGACAGGGAATCCGATGAGCAGTTCTTC.

The chain is built from TRBV29-1 and TRBJ1-4; possible D gene TRBD1, 5 bases. Germline V CDR1 and CDR2: SQVTM, ANQGSEA. Trimming took off 5 bases at V and 0 bases at J, with 13 bases between the two ends. The CDR3 loop spans 15 amino acids. The CDR3 nucleotides read TGCAGCGTTAGTCCGAACAGGACAACTAATGAAAAACTGTTTTTT. Protein product: CSVSPNRTTNEKLFF.

The genes are TRBV5-1 and TRBJ2-3; perhaps TRBD1 as D (5 bases). Germline CDR1 SGHRS, CDR2 YFSETQ. With 1 base removed from V and 2 bases from J, the gap between germline ends came to 11 bases. The CDR3 loop spans 15 amino acids. CDR3 sequence reads: CASSLPQGDTDTQYF. The CDR3 coding sequence is TGCGCCAGCAGCTTGCCCCAAGGGGACACAGATACGCAGTATTTT. Full variable domain (rest looked up from reference TRBV5-1 and TRBJ2-3): KAGVTQTPRYLIKTRGQQVTLSCSPISGHRSVSWYQQTPGQGLQFLFEYFSETQRNKGNFPGRFSGRQFSNSRSEMNVSTLELGDSALYLCASSLPQGDTDTQYFGPGTRLTVL.

CDR3 in DNA: TGTGCCAGCAGTTTAACTAGCGTTATCTCCTACGAGCAGTACTTC. This translates into CASSLTSVISYEQYF. The chain links TRBV28 to TRBJ2-7, with TRBD2 matching 7 bases. V was pared by 2 bases and J by 0 bases, with 4 bases of the junction left unmatched. CDR1 and CDR2 (germline): MDHEN, SYDVKM. The CDR3 length is 15 residues.

This chain connects TRBV14 to TRBJ2-5; D not certain. CDR3 length equals 15 residues. The germline gives CDR1 SGHDN, CDR2 FVKESK. V lost 4 bases and J 2 bases, leaving 14 bases between the germline ends. The CDR3 sequence is CASSRLFQGQETQYF. CDR3 in DNA: TGTGCCAGCAGCCGATTGTTCCAAGGTCAAGAGACCCAGTACTTC.

The J gene is TRBJ2-7, the V gene TRBV7-8; TRBD2 matches 11 bases. CDR3 length: 16 amino acids. Germline loops: CDR1 SGHVS, CDR2 FQNEAQ. The V gene end was trimmed by 6 bases and the J gene end by 0 bases; junction bases not matched to a gene: 7. CDR3 DNA: TGTGCCAGCAGTGATCTACTAGCGGGAGTCTCCTACGAGCAGTACTTC. Its translation is CASSDLLAGVSYEQYF.

The chain has TRBV5-1 and TRBJ2-1; 12 positions match TRBD2. The germline CDR1 and CDR2 sequences are SGHRS and YFSETQ. This CDR3 region has 14 residues. V lost 4 bases to trimming and J lost 6 bases; unmatched junction nucleotides: 2. DNA of the CDR3: TGCGCCAGCAGCCCGGGACTAGCGGGCAATGAGCAGTTCTTC. This codes for CASSPGLAGNEQFF.

The chain links TRBV7-2 to TRBJ1-1; TRBD1 is a possible D gene (5 bases). The length of the CDR3 is 16 residues. The V gene's germline CDR1 is SGHTA and CDR2 FQGNSA. V lost 1 base to trimming and J lost 5 bases, with 17 bases between them. CDR3 region: CASSLVGGGQSTEAFF. CDR3 nucleotide sequence: TGTGCCAGCAGCTTAGTCGGGGGAGGCCAGAGTACTGAAGCTTTCTTT.

This chain links TRBV5-6 with TRBJ1-5; D call uncertain. CDR1 is SGHDT and CDR2 is YYEEEE in the germline V gene. The CDR3 spans 14 residues. The V end was cut by 0 bases, the J end by 5 bases, with 9 bases between. The CDR3 region is CASSLAGYYQPQHF. The CDR3 nucleotides are TGTGCCAGCAGCTTGGCCGGGTATTATCAGCCCCAGCATTTT.

The chain carries TRBV7-9 and TRBJ1-1; D not resolved. Per germline, CDR1 SEHNR and CDR2 FQNEAQ (reference sequence). V shed 4 bases and J shed 5 bases, with 11 bases lying between them. This CDR3 has 13 residues. CDR3 sequence reads: CASSYSSGTEAFF. DNA of the CDR3: TGTGCCAGCAGCTATTCATCGGGGACTGAAGCTTTCTTT.

V and J are TRBV6-5 and TRBJ1-4; no clear D. CDR3 size: 16 residues. Trimming cost V 3 bases and J 4 bases, with 15 bases left between them. Germline assignment: CDR1 MNHEY and CDR2 SVGAGI. Here the CDR3 DNA reads TGTGCCAGCAGTTATCGGCAAATACCTCGTAATGAAAAACTGTTTTTT. Translating it yields CASSYRQIPRNEKLFF.

This sequence joins TRBV9 and TRBJ2-3; the match to TRBD2 covers 10 bases. The CDR3 loop spans 16 amino acids. V trimming: 0 bases; J trimming: 4 bases; junction bases outside the gene matches: 5. CDR1 and CDR2 (germline): SGDLS, YYNGEE. The CDR3 DNA is TGTGCCAGCAGCGTAGAAGGTAGCGGGGGGTCAGATACGCAGTATTTT. It translates to CASSVEGSGGSDTQYF.

The gene calls are TRBV5-1 and TRBJ2-7; the D gene is possibly TRBD1 (5 bases). CDR1 is SGHRS and CDR2 is YFSETQ in the germline V gene. Trimming cost V 0 bases and J 3 bases, with 10 bases left between them. The CDR3 has 14 residues. This CDR3 reads CASSLAGSNYEQYF. The CDR3 DNA sequence: TGCGCCAGCAGCTTGGCAGGGTCTAACTACGAGCAGTACTTC. Complete variable domain (other parts from reference TRBV5-1 and TRBJ2-7): KAGVTQTPRYLIKTRGQQVTLSCSPISGHRSVSWYQQTPGQGLQFLFEYFSETQRNKGNFPGRFSGRQFSNSRSEMNVSTLELGDSALYLCASSLAGSNYEQYFGPGTRLTVT.

The chain joins TRBV18 to TRBJ2-6; 10 bases fit TRBD1. V lost 8 bases, J lost 0 bases, and 7 bases stayed unmatched. The CDR3 has 17 amino acids. CDR1 and CDR2 from the germline V gene are KGHSH and LQKENI. The CDR3 DNA reads as TGTGCCAGCCCACGGACAGGGGGGAGCTCTGGGGCCAACGTCCTGACTTTC. It is translated as CASPRTGGSSGANVLTF.

This clone has a handful of counts. J is TRBJ1-2 and V is TRBV7-9, with D unresolved. Trimming pared 0 bases from V and 8 bases from J, leaving 13 bases between. From germline, CDR1 is SEHNR and CDR2 FQNEAQ (reference sequence). The CDR3 consists of 14 residues. The CDR3 nucleotides are TGTGCCAGCAGCTTAGCCCAAAGCGCGGGCGGCTACACCTTC. Amino acids: CASSLAQSAGGYTF. Full variable domain (outside the CDR3, taken from reference TRBV7-9 and TRBJ1-2): DTGVSQNPRHKITKRGQNVTFRCDPISEHNRLYWYRQTLGQGPEFLTYFQNEAQLEKSRLLSDRFSAERPKGSFSTLEIQRTEQGDSAMYLCASSLAQSAGGYTFGSGTRLTVV.

The V call is TRBV28, the J call TRBJ2-4; 11 bases are shared with TRBD1. Germline V gene sequence: CDR1 MDHEN, CDR2 SYDVKM. The J segment lost 5 bases and the V segment lost 4 bases, leaving 7 bases of the junction unmatched. The CDR3 runs 16 residues. CDR3 in amino acids: CASSSYRDRGENIQYF. CDR3 coding DNA: TGTGCCAGCAGTTCGTACCGGGACAGGGGGGAAAACATTCAGTACTTC.

The chain links TRBV6-1 to TRBJ1-1; D perhaps matches TRBD1 (5 bases). Between the trimmed V and J ends, which lost 5 bases and 7 bases, there was a span of 17 bases. The germline V gene encodes CDR1 MNHNS and CDR2 SASEGT. CDR3 size: 14 residues. CDR3: CASSPLEGASEAFF. CDR3 nucleotide sequence: TGTGCCAGCAGTCCCCTCGAAGGGGCGAGTGAAGCTTTCTTT.

CDR3 protein: CASSFSRGREETQYF. The CDR3 DNA reads as TGTGCCAGCAGCTTCTCGAGGGGGCGGGAAGAGACCCAGTACTTC. The rearrangement links TRBV5-4 to TRBJ2-5; 7 bases match TRBD1. There are 15 residues in the CDR3. The V segment lost 2 bases and the J segment 3 bases; nucleotides outside the gene matches: 7. The germline V gene encodes CDR1 SGHNT and CDR2 YYREEE (reference sequence). The full variable domain, rest sourced from reference TRBV5-4 and TRBJ2-5, is ETGVTQSPTHLIKTRGQQVTLRCSSQSGHNTVSWYQQALGQGPQFIFQYYREEENGRGNFPPRFSGLQFPNYSSELNVNALELDDSALYLCASSFSRGREETQYFGPGTRLLVL.